The T cell receptor (beta chain) under discussion was sequenced for a study of blood T cells in healthy people across ages (dated by TCRdb to about 2015). Describing the broader study: Template switching captured roughly one uniquely barcoded TCR beta cDNA molecule per two T cells in model experiments. The study measured age-related changes in TCR beta repertoire diversity using deep sequencing normalized with unique cDNA molecular identifiers. Four age groups were formed from the donors: young (average 16 years), middle-aged (around 37), aged (roughly 59) and long-lived (roughly 81). To avoid experimental bias, donors of different ages were distributed randomly across sequencing lanes. Two additional independent replicas of 1 million unique cDNA reads from the same blood draw were analyzed for two donors (one aged 18 to 30 and one aged 80 or older). Overall study outcomes, separate from this receptor: There was a strong correlation between observed TCR beta diversity and the percentage of naive T cells measured by flow cytometry. Donor CMV infection status was unknown, potentially confounding age-related changes in expanded clonotypes. Observed TCR beta diversity per million T cells fell roughly linearly with age, and a significant reduction was already apparent by age approximately 40. Bulk unsorted PBMC profiling prevented conclusive comparison of naive and antigen-experienced compartments. Compared with the aged group, the long-lived group had more naive CD4+ T cells, fewer expanded clones and increased TCR diversity, suggesting age selection. Total diversity estimates from one million sequenced T cells were considered lower bounds and underestimates.

The roughly 42 donors, aged about 6 to 95 years, were systemically healthy Caucasian individuals from Russia. Approximately 10 milliliters of peripheral blood were collected from each donor into EDTA-treated Vacutainer tubes. Ficoll-Paque density-gradient centrifugation was used to isolate PBMCs, with at least 6.5 million per sample. Trizol reagent was used to extract total RNA from the PBMCs, yielding at least 6 micrograms per sample. For every donor, flow cytometry on a PBMC aliquot measured the percentage of naive CD45RAhigh/CD27high T cells. With regard to this clonotype: Its antigen remains undetermined. Nothing much larger sits one base from this clone, and base qualities are not available.

The library relied on 5' RACE. TCRdb names Illumina HiSeq 2500 as the instrument used. A second 7 to 11 cycle PCR used a sample-barcoded 5' primer and a J-beta primer mix. A template-switch 5' adaptor carrying 12 random nucleotides introduced a unique molecular identifier onto each TCR beta cDNA molecule. Each sample yielded at least 2.5 million CDR3-containing paired-end reads. First-strand cDNA synthesis was performed from all RNA using the Mint cDNA synthesis kit, with priming by a TRBC-specific oligonucleotide. After uracil-DNA glycosylase treatment, a first 18-cycle PCR used universal primers M1SS and BC2_uni_R on all cDNA. Under the source paper's analysis protocol: Each sample was normalized by randomly selecting 1 million high-quality reads, each carrying a distinct molecular identifier. Instead of being binned into consensus sequences, reads with shared molecular identifiers were discarded. CDR3 identification, clonotype clustering and error correction used MiTCR with a Q25 quality threshold and the strictest error-elimination algorithm. Lower-bound total TCR beta diversity was estimated with a nonparametric unseen species model using Euler transformation. The raw public reads went through TCRdb reprocessing: fastp at Q25, MiXCR clone calling, in-frame beta chains kept. Rows merge per CDR3 protein into single entries with the most common DNA and genes. TCRdb, not the original authors, processed these V and J calls. The table for this sample lists about 700,000 distinct CDR3 sequences; roughly 32% of them were counted only once. Clones ranked in the top ten supply less than 20% of the sample.

The sequence was obtained from an elderly woman in good health. Donor details come from another sample of the same person, matched by shared clones. Source material: blood.

The DNA is as follows: TGCGCCAGCAGCTCCGGGACAGCCCGCTATGGCTACACCTTC. It encodes CASSSGTARYGYTF. The sequence is built from TRBV5-1 and TRBJ1-2; TRBD1 matches 7 bases in the middle. Its CDR3 holds 14 amino acids, cysteine through phenylalanine. The only DNA kept is the CDR3, 42 bases in frame from the first base. Taken from the germline V gene, the CDR1 and CDR2 loops are SGHRS and YFSETQ. Germline trimming amounts to 3 bases on V and 4 bases on J, with 6 as the count of junction bases outside the gene matches.